These T cell receptor beta chains were read from a single sample in a study of T-cell memory formation after mild COVID-19. MiXCR, run by TCRdb on the 5' RACE reads, gives a single entry per CDR3 protein. The repertoire consists of 300,000 to 350,000 distinct CDR3 sequences, with just under 20% occurring once and the leading ten covering 20% to 25%. Sequenced sample: PBMCs or a T cell subset sorted from them (not recorded which). These receptors were taken from a young man who had mild COVID-19 (a few samples of this study predate the infection). Cell type and time point are not known. The CDR3 runs from the conserved cysteine through the conserved F or W. The order of the fields is J gene, V gene, clone size, D gene, CDR3 DNA, CDR3 protein. D genes are given only for firm matches. Clone size appears in some rows only: once, few, many, or a class for an expanded clone.

>TRBJ2-5|TRBV4-2|.|.
TGTGCCAGCAGCGAAGGCGGGCCACCCGAGACCCAGTACTTC
CASSEGGPPETQYF
>TRBJ1-4|TRBV6-2/TRBV6-3|few|.
TGTGCCAGCAGCGGAAGCAATGAAAAACTGTTTTTT
CASSGSNEKLFF
>TRBJ2-7|TRBV18|few|.
TGTGCCAGCTCACCAAGTATTCAGGACCACGAGCAGTACTTC
CASSPSIQDHEQYF
>TRBJ1-6|TRBV5-1|many|.
TGCGCCAGCAGCTTGGCACCGAATAATTCACCCCTCCACTTT
CASSLAPNNSPLHF
>TRBJ1-6|TRBV4-1|few|.
TGCGCCAGCAGCCACCCTAGGGGTTCCTATAATTCACCCCTCCACTTT
CASSHPRGSYNSPLHF
>TRBJ1-2|TRBV9|many|.
TGTGCCAGCAGCGTAGGGGGTCCGATCGAGGGTGGCTACACCTTC
CASSVGGPIEGGYTF
>TRBJ2-7|TRBV30|.|TRBD2
TGTGCCTGGAGCCGGGACTACCCCTACGAGCAGTACTTC
CAWSRDYPYEQYF
>TRBJ1-1|TRBV7-2|few|.
TGTGCCAGCAGCCCCCGGGACCCGGGCGGCCCTGAAGCTTTCTTT
CASSPRDPGGPEAFF
>TRBJ2-6|TRBV28|few|.
TGTGCCAGCAGTTTCCTGATCTCTGGGGCCAACGTCCTGACTTTC
CASSFLISGANVLTF
>TRBJ2-7|TRBV5-1|many|TRBD2
TGCGCCAGCAGCTTGGAGACTAGCGGCTACGAGCAGTACTTC
CASSLETSGYEQYF
>TRBJ2-1|TRBV5-6|.|.
TGTGCCAGCAGCGTGGAGGTCACCGGGTTTATCCTCAATGAGCAGTTCTTC
CASSVEVTGFILNEQFF
>TRBJ2-7|TRBV27|.|TRBD2
TGTGCCAGCAGTTTTTGGCGGGGGGCGAGCTCCTACGAGCAGTACTTC
CASSFWRGASSYEQYF
>TRBJ1-5|TRBV6-1|.|.
TGTGCCAGCATACTGCTCGGTATGGATCAGCCCCAGCATTTT
CASILLGMDQPQHF
>TRBJ1-2|TRBV9|few|TRBD1
TGTGCCAGCAGCGTCTTAGGGGGCGGCTATGGCTACACCTTC
CASSVLGGGYGYTF
>TRBJ2-2|TRBV20-1|.|.
TGCAGTGCCGCAGGGACAACTAACACCGGGGAGCTGTTTTTT
CSAAGTTNTGELFF
>TRBJ1-6|TRBV4-1|.|.
TGCGCCAGCAGCCAAGTAACCACAATTTCACCCCTCCACTTT
CASSQVTTISPLHF
>TRBJ2-2|TRBV6-2/TRBV6-3|.|TRBD1
TGTGCTGCCGAGGGACAGGGGGTTCCCGGGGAGCTGTTTTTT
CAAEGQGVPGELFF
>TRBJ2-1|TRBV14|few|TRBD2
TGTGCCAGCAGCCCGCAGCGGGGGATCGATGAGCAGTTCTTC
CASSPQRGIDEQFF
>TRBJ2-1|TRBV29-1|.|.
TGCAGCGTTGTTGAAGGGCACCACTACAATGAGCAGTTCTTC
CSVVEGHHYNEQFF
>TRBJ1-1|TRBV12-3/TRBV12-4|few|.
TGTGCCAGCAGTTTCGTGGGGGGTGGGACTGAAGCTTTCTTT
CASSFVGGGTEAFF
>TRBJ2-5|TRBV6-5|.|.
TGTGCCAGCAGACGCGCCCTGGGGCTGGAGACCCAGTACTTC
CASRRALGLETQYF
>TRBJ2-5|TRBV19|few|TRBD1
TGTGCCAGTAACTCGGACAGGGGGCAAGAGACCCAGTACTTC
CASNSDRGQETQYF
>TRBJ2-5|TRBV5-1|many|.
TGCGCCAGCAGCTCGACACGCCAAGAGACCCAGTACTTC
CASSSTRQETQYF
>TRBJ1-1|TRBV6-5|.|.
TGTGCCAGCACATTGGGGGGTAACACTGAAGCTTTCTTT
CASTLGGNTEAFF
>TRBJ2-1|TRBV5-1|few|.
TGCGCCAGCAGCTCACAGGGACCCAATGAGCAGTTCTTC
CASSSQGPNEQFF
>TRBJ2-5|TRBV12-3/TRBV12-4|.|TRBD2
TGTGCCAGCAGTTCGGGACTAGCGGCGCGTGAGACCCAGTACTTC
CASSSGLAARETQYF